A selection of T cell receptor beta chains follows, all from one sample in a study of cytotoxic CD8 clonotypes in ibrutinib-treated CLL. Profiling relied on immunoSEQ multiplex PCR, and the TCRdb table lists in-frame clones only, not all of them. Of over 40,000 clones in the sample, less than 85% were seen once. The input for sequencing was PBMCs, taken after 24 months of ibrutinib treatment. The receptor set was obtained from a human donor with chronic lymphocytic leukemia. Both conserved end residues are part of each CDR3. The D gene is left open where the match is weak. Part of the rows lack a size; the others show once, few, many or a class for expanded clones.

d_gene: TRBD2; v_gene: TRBV30; j_gene: TRBJ2-1; abundance: NA; CDR3nt: TGTGCCTGGGGGACTAGCGGGAGATGGGCTGAGCAGTTCTTC; CDR3aa: CAWGTSGRWAEQFF
d_gene: NA; v_gene: TRBV7-2; j_gene: TRBJ2-7; abundance: NA; CDR3nt: TGTGCCAGCAGCTCCCCGGGCGGAAGCGGGTATACCTACGAGCAGTACTTC; CDR3aa: CASSSPGGSGYTYEQYF
d_gene: NA; v_gene: TRBV30; j_gene: TRBJ2-7; abundance: NA; CDR3nt: TGTGCCTGTGGGGGGCAGGGGTCCTACGAGCAGTACTTC; CDR3aa: CACGGQGSYEQYF
d_gene: TRBD2; v_gene: TRBV14; j_gene: TRBJ2-3; abundance: few; CDR3nt: TGTGCCAGCAGCCAAGATCTCGGACTAGTGGAAAGCACAGATACGCAGTATTTT; CDR3aa: CASSQDLGLVESTDTQYF
d_gene: TRBD2; v_gene: TRBV19; j_gene: TRBJ2-3; abundance: NA; CDR3nt: TGTGCCAGTAGTATCACTCTAGCGGGGAGCACAGATACGCAGTATTTT; CDR3aa: CASSITLAGSTDTQYF
d_gene: NA; v_gene: TRBV28; j_gene: TRBJ1-1; abundance: NA; CDR3nt: TGTGCCAGCAGTCTGATCAGGGGAGGCACTGAAGCTTTCTTT; CDR3aa: CASSLIRGGTEAFF
d_gene: NA; v_gene: TRBV7-9; j_gene: TRBJ2-1; abundance: NA; CDR3nt: TGTGCCAGCTTTTCTTACCCGCTTGCGACCGACAATGAGCAGTTCTTC; CDR3aa: CASFSYPLATDNEQFF
d_gene: NA; v_gene: TRBV29-1; j_gene: TRBJ1-3; abundance: NA; CDR3nt: TGCAGCGTTGAGTGGGGAAACACCATATATTTT; CDR3aa: CSVEWGNTIYF
d_gene: NA; v_gene: TRBV2; j_gene: TRBJ2-3; abundance: NA; CDR3nt: TGTGCCAGCAGTGAAGGTGGGGGGCCAGATACGCAGTATTTT; CDR3aa: CASSEGGGPDTQYF
d_gene: NA; v_gene: TRBV5-4; j_gene: TRBJ2-7; abundance: once; CDR3nt: TGTGCCAGCAGCCCCTCTGATAGCTCCTACGAGCAGTACTTC; CDR3aa: CASSPSDSSYEQYF
d_gene: TRBD1; v_gene: TRBV27; j_gene: TRBJ1-5; abundance: NA; CDR3nt: TGTGCCAGCAGGCCAGGGGGCCATCAGCCCCAGCATTTT; CDR3aa: CASRPGGHQPQHF
d_gene: NA; v_gene: TRBV4-1; j_gene: TRBJ2-1; abundance: NA; CDR3nt: TGCGCCAGCAGCCAACAGGAATCGAGCTCCTACAATGAGCAGTTCTTC; CDR3aa: CASSQQESSSYNEQFF
d_gene: NA; v_gene: TRBV27; j_gene: TRBJ2-7; abundance: NA; CDR3nt: TGTGCCAGCAGTAAAACTTCCGGGACTTTCTCCTACGAGCAGTACTTC; CDR3aa: CASSKTSGTFSYEQYF
d_gene: TRBD1; v_gene: TRBV11-2; j_gene: TRBJ2-7; abundance: few; CDR3nt: TGTGCCAGCAGCTCACAGGGGGTCGTCGAGCAGTACTTC; CDR3aa: CASSSQGVVEQYF
d_gene: NA; v_gene: TRBV7-9; j_gene: TRBJ1-5; abundance: NA; CDR3nt: TGTGCCAGCAGCTTCGGACAGAGCCATCAGCCCCAGCATTTT; CDR3aa: CASSFGQSHQPQHF
d_gene: TRBD1; v_gene: TRBV12-5; j_gene: TRBJ1-1; abundance: NA; CDR3nt: TGTGCTAGTGGTTTGTACGGCCGGACAGGGGGCGGAGGGGTAGCTTTCTTT; CDR3aa: CASGLYGRTGGGGVAFF
d_gene: TRBD1; v_gene: TRBV6-1; j_gene: TRBJ2-2; abundance: NA; CDR3nt: TGTGCCAGCATCCGGGACAGGGTCACCGAGGAGCTGTTTTTT; CDR3aa: CASIRDRVTEELFF
d_gene: TRBD1; v_gene: TRBV28; j_gene: TRBJ1-4; abundance: NA; CDR3nt: TGTGCCAGCAGTTTATGCGCCCGTAAGGGGGCGGCGTGTGAAAAACTGTTTTTT; CDR3aa: CASSLCARKGAACEKLFF
d_gene: NA; v_gene: TRBV7-2; j_gene: TRBJ2-1; abundance: NA; CDR3nt: TGTGCCAGCACGTTAGGATCTAGCTCCTACAATGAGCAGTTCTTC; CDR3aa: CASTLGSSSYNEQFF
d_gene: NA; v_gene: TRBV5-1; j_gene: TRBJ2-3; abundance: NA; CDR3nt: TGCGCCAGCAGCTTCGGGACCCTAAGAGGGGATACGCAGTATTTT; CDR3aa: CASSFGTLRGDTQYF
d_gene: NA; v_gene: TRBV7-9; j_gene: TRBJ2-5; abundance: NA; CDR3nt: TGTGCCAGCAGCTTAACTGACTTCACACAAGAGACCCAGTACTTC; CDR3aa: CASSLTDFTQETQYF
d_gene: NA; v_gene: TRBV11-2; j_gene: TRBJ2-2; abundance: NA; CDR3nt: TGTGCCAGCAGCCCTCAAATCACCGGGGAGCTGTTTTTT; CDR3aa: CASSPQITGELFF
d_gene: TRBD1; v_gene: TRBV2; j_gene: TRBJ2-7; abundance: NA; CDR3nt: TGTGCCAGCAGTGGGGACAGGGTATACGAGCAGTACTTC; CDR3aa: CASSGDRVYEQYF
d_gene: TRBD2; v_gene: TRBV29-1; j_gene: TRBJ2-3; abundance: NA; CDR3nt: TGCAGCGTTGGACTAGCGGCAGATACGCAGTATTTT; CDR3aa: CSVGLAADTQYF
d_gene: NA; v_gene: TRBV6-5; j_gene: TRBJ2-6; abundance: once; CDR3nt: TGTGCCAGCAGGACGACCGGGCTTCTGACTTTC; CDR3aa: CASRTTGLLTF
d_gene: TRBD2; v_gene: TRBV7-6; j_gene: TRBJ2-1; abundance: few; CDR3nt: TGTGCCAGCAGCTTAGGGTCGCTAGCGGGAGCATCTCCCTACAATGAGCAGTTCTTC; CDR3aa: CASSLGSLAGASPYNEQFF
d_gene: TRBD2; v_gene: TRBV29-1; j_gene: TRBJ2-3; abundance: NA; CDR3nt: TGCAGCGGCGGGAGGGCCGCAGATACGCAGTATTTT; CDR3aa: CSGGRAADTQYF
d_gene: NA; v_gene: TRBV19; j_gene: TRBJ2-7; abundance: NA; CDR3nt: TGTGCCAGTAGTGCCCCGGGAACATCCTACGAGCAGTACTTC; CDR3aa: CASSAPGTSYEQYF
d_gene: TRBD2; v_gene: TRBV7-2; j_gene: TRBJ2-7; abundance: NA; CDR3nt: TGTGCCAGCAGCCCAGGGGCTAGCGGGAGTGTAGTCAACGAGCAGTACTTC; CDR3aa: CASSPGASGSVVNEQYF
d_gene: TRBD2; v_gene: TRBV10-3; j_gene: TRBJ2-5; abundance: NA; CDR3nt: TGTGCCATCAGTGGGGGGGTTAGACTAGCCGGCAGCCAAGAGACCCAGTACTTC; CDR3aa: CAISGGVRLAGSQETQYF
d_gene: TRBD2; v_gene: TRBV7-3; j_gene: TRBJ2-1; abundance: NA; CDR3nt: TGTGCCAGCAGCTTAGGGGCTAGCGGGAGGGTTGAGCAGTTCTTC; CDR3aa: CASSLGASGRVEQFF
d_gene: NA; v_gene: TRBV4-1; j_gene: TRBJ2-3; abundance: NA; CDR3nt: TGCGCCAGCAGCCAAGCCGACTCTCCCGGGGATACGCAGTATTTT; CDR3aa: CASSQADSPGDTQYF
d_gene: TRBD2; v_gene: TRBV2; j_gene: TRBJ2-1; abundance: NA; CDR3nt: TGTGCCAGCCTGACTAGCGGGTACAATGAGCAGTTCTTC; CDR3aa: CASLTSGYNEQFF
d_gene: TRBD2; v_gene: TRBV23-1; j_gene: TRBJ2-3; abundance: once; CDR3nt: TGCGCCAGCAGTGGCGAAAGAGCGGGAGGGTCTGTGGATACGCAGTATTTT; CDR3aa: CASSGERAGGSVDTQYF
d_gene: TRBD1; v_gene: TRBV6-1; j_gene: TRBJ1-5; abundance: NA; CDR3nt: TGTGCCAGCAGCCCAAATACAGGGGGGGATCAGCCCCAGCATTTT; CDR3aa: CASSPNTGGDQPQHF
d_gene: TRBD1; v_gene: TRBV5-1; j_gene: TRBJ2-3; abundance: NA; CDR3nt: TGCGCCAGCAGCTTGTATTTGCGCAGGGGGTCCCATAACACAGATACGCAGTATTTT; CDR3aa: CASSLYLRRGSHNTDTQYF
d_gene: NA; v_gene: TRBV6-5; j_gene: TRBJ2-7; abundance: NA; CDR3nt: TGTGCCAGCAGTTACGGGGGACTCGACTCCTACGAGCAGTACTTC; CDR3aa: CASSYGGLDSYEQYF
d_gene: NA; v_gene: TRBV18; j_gene: TRBJ1-1; abundance: NA; CDR3nt: TGTGCCAGCTCACCCATGACGGTGAACACTGAAGCTTTCTTT; CDR3aa: CASSPMTVNTEAFF